This entry describes one T cell receptor beta chain. This sequence may be a read error, since a much larger clone differs from it by one base. The data belong to a study of regulatory T cells in long-lasting Graves disease. The CDR3 runs to 15 residues. CDR1 and CDR2 from the germline V gene are MNHEY and SVGAGI. Time point meaning: newly diagnosed GD, antithyroid drugs for less than 3 months. PBMC-extracted RNA yielded the TCR library. Combining iRepertoire HTBI primers with Arm-PCR of CDR3 regions, the authors built TCR beta libraries. Each CDR3 protein gets one entry after TCRdb re-called the multiplex PCR reads with MiXCR. The table lists around 460,000 distinct CDR3 sequences, roughly 15% of them singletons. These sequences were also reported in another study, on T cells in Graves' hyperthyroidism and ophthalmopathy. That work states: A set of HTBI primers served as the primers for a first-round RT-PCR of the TCR CDR3. In the analysis, a 13 V-J model separated ophthalmopathy from stable hyperthyroidism.

The source was peripheral blood mononuclear cells (PBMCs), collected at new diagnosis, from a patient treated with antithyroid drugs. V usage is TRBV6-5 and J usage is TRBJ2-6; D remains ambiguous. This TCR was recovered from a woman aged 50 to 60 with Graves disease. In DNA, the CDR3 is TGTGCCAGCAGCGTGTCCTACTCTGGGACCAACGTCCTGACTTTC. It is translated as CASSVSYSGTNVLTF.